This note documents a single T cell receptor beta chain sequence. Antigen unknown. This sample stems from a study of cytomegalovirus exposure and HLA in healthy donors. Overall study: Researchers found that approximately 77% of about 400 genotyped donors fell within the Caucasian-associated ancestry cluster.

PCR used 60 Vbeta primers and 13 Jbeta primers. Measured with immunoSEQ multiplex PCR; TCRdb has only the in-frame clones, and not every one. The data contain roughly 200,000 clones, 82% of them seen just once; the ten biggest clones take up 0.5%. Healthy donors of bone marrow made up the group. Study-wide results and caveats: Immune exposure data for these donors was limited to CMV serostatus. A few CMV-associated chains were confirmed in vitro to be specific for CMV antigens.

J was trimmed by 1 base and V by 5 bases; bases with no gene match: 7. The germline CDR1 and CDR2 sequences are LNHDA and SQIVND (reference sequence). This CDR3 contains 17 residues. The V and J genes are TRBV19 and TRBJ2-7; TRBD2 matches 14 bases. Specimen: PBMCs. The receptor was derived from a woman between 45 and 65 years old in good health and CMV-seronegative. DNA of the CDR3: TGTGCCAGTAGTTCCGCCGGGACTAGCGGGGGTTCCTACGAGCAGTACTTC. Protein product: CASSSAGTSGGSYEQYF.